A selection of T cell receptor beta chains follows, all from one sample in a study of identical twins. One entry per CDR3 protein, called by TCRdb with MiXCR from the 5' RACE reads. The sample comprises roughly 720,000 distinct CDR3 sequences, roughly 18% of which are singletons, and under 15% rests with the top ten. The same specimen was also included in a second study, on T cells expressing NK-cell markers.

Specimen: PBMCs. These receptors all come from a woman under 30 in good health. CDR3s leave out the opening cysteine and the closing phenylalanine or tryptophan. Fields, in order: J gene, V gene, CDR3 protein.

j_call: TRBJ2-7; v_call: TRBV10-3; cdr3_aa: AISEQGDYEQY
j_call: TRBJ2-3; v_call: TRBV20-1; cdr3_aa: SASEREGRGDTQY
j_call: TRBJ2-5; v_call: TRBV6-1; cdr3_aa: ASSKLAKETQY
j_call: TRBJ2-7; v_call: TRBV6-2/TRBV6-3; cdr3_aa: ASSYLPTYEQY
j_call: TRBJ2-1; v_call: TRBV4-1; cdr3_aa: ASSQDRWNQF
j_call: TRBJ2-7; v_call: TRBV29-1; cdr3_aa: SAQAGGGSYEQY
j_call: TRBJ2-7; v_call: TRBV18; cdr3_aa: ASSPKDSRNEQY
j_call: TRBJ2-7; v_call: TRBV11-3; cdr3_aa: ASSLDDPTPYEQY
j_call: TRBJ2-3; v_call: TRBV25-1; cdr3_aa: ASSEYADTQY
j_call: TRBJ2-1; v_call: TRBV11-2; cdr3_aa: ASSVPWNEQF
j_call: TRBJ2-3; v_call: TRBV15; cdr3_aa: ATSTNRDTQY
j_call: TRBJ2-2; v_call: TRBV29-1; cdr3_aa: SVPSRTWENTGELF
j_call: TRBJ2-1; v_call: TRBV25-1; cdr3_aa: ASSEGGAPYNEQF
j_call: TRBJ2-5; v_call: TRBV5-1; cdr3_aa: ASSLAGLIQETQY
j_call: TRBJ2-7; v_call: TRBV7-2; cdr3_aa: ASSLAPGLAGGYEQY
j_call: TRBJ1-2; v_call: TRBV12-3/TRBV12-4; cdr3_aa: ASSFGGAYGYT
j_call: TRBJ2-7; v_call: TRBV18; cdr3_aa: ASSPTSTGNYEQY
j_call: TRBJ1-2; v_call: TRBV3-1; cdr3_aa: ASSSSRGWNGYT
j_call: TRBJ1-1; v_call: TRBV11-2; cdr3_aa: ASSSQGGRGRPEAF
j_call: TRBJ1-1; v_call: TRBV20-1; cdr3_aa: SARDYFSAF
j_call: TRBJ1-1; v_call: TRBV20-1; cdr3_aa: SARELAEAF
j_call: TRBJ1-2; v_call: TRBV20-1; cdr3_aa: SARGQLGGYT
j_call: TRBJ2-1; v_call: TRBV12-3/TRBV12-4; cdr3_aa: ASTPAASYNEQF
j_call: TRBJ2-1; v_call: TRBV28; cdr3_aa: ASSSSLLTTREQF
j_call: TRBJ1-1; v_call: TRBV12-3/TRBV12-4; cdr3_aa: ASSHRKVWTEAF
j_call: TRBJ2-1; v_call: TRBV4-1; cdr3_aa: ASSQEGRGFVEQF
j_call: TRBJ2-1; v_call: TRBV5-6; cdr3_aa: ASSPVLERTSGGPNEQF
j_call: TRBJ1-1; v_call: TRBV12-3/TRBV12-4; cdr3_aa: ASSLTGVTEAF
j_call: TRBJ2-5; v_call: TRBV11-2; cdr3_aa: ASSASTGPEETQY
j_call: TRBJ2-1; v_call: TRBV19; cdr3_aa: ASTSLWGMVDEQF
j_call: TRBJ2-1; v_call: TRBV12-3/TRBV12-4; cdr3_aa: ASSPMGRGTNEQF
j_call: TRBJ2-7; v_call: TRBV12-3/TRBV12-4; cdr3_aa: ASSLDPYEQY
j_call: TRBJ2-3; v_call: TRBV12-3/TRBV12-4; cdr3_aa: ASSYSAPRTDTQY
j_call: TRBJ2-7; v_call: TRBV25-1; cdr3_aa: ASSEIGGPYEQY
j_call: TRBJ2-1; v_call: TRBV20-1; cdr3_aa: SASGRAGSNEQF
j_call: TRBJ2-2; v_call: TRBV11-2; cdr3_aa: ASSLWGWTGELF
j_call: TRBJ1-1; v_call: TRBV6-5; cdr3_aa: ASSFSSRGREAF
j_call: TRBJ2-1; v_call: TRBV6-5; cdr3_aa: ASSYWSGSNPDEQF
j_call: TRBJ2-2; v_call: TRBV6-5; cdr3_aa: ASSYRSGSTGELF
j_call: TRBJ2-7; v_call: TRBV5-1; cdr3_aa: ASSWTPSGASSYEQY
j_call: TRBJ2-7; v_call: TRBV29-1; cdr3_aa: SVSGTSSYEQY
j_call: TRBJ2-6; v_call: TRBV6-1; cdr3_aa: AVRAIAGANVLT
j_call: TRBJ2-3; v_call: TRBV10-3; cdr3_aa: AISSRDREKY
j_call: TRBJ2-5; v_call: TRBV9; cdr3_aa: ASSRQMGETQY
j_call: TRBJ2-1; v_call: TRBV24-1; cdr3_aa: ATSGGGAKDNEQF
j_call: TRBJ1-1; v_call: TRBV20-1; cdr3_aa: SARDSTGGGDTEAF
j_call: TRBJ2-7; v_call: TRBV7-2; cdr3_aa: ASSTGRGRTHEQY
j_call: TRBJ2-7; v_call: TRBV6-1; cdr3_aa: ASSWGQGRYEQY
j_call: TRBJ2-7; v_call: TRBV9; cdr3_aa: ASSPRHWPAGSGEQY
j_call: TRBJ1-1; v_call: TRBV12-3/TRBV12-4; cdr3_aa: ASSLRGLTEAF
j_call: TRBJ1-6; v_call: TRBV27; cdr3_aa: ASSFQSTGVSPLH
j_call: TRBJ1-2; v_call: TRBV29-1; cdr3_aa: SVEYGVQNYGYT
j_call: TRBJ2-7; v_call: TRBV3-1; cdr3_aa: ASSQVTGIDEQY